This T cell receptor beta chain was sequenced in a study of T cells in localized non-small cell lung cancer. Study-level results: The study found T cell clonality highest in uninvolved adjacent lung, above tumor. Longer overall survival was linked to higher blood T cell density. Median around 54 top-100 tumor clones were shared with paired adjacent lung.

With regard to this clone: The antigen remains unidentified.

Germline loops: CDR1 MNHGY, CDR2 SAAAGT. CDR3 size: 16 residues. V lost 6 bases and J lost 4; bases outside the gene matches: 11. The table came from immunoSEQ multiplex PCR; TCRdb's copy has only in-frame clones and leaves some out. Of some 3,200 clones listed, over 30% were seen once; the top ten hold 6.5% to 10%. Samples of adjacent lung lacking atypia were obtained no closer than 2 cm to the tumor margin. V is TRBV6-8 and J is TRBJ1-2; TRBD1 matches at 10 bases. The sequencing here drew on normal lung tissue next to the tumor, taken before any cancer treatment. The source of this sequence is a woman between 40 and 69 years old with stage I lung adenocarcinoma. CDR3 sequence reads: CASRGGTGDRSYGYTF. CDR3 nucleotide sequence: TGTGCCAGCAGGGGGGGGACAGGGGATCGGAGCTATGGCTACACCTTC.